These T cell receptor beta chains were read from a single sample in a study of cytomegalovirus exposure and HLA in healthy donors. Measured with immunoSEQ multiplex PCR; TCRdb has only the in-frame clones, and not every one. The sample includes under 110,000 clones, 65% to 80% seen only once; the top ten take roughly 2%. Sequenced input: PBMCs. The receptors here all came from a woman aged 40-49 years in good health and CMV-seronegative. Both conserved end residues are part of each CDR3. A D gene is named only where the DNA matches it firmly. Clone sizes are given selectively: once, few, many, or a class where the clone is expanded.

-,TRBJ2-7,-,TRBV6-5,TGTGCCAGCAGTTACTCCCTAGTCTCCCACGAGCAGTACTTC,CASSYSLVSHEQYF
-,TRBJ1-2,-,TRBV6-5,TGTGCCAGCAGTCACAGGGAACTCAACTATGGCTACACCTTC,CASSHRELNYGYTF
TRBD1,TRBJ2-1,-,TRBV7-9,TGTGCCAGCAGCCAGGGGGCCGCGTCCTACAATGAGCAGTTCTTC,CASSQGAASYNEQFF
-,TRBJ2-7,-,TRBV4-2,TGTGCCAGCAGCCAAGATTCAGGGGCATTCTACGAGCAGTACTTC,CASSQDSGAFYEQYF
TRBD2,TRBJ2-1,-,TRBV5-6,TGTGCCAGCAGCTTGGTGGTAGCGGGGGGATACGAGCAGTTCTTC,CASSLVVAGGYEQFF
TRBD2,TRBJ2-5,-,TRBV7-2,TGTGCCAGCAGTCAGGGACTAGCGGGATCGGAGACCCAGTACTTC,CASSQGLAGSETQYF
-,TRBJ2-7,-,TRBV11-3,TGTGCCAGCAGCTTAGATTACGGGGCGGGGGAGCAGTACTTC,CASSLDYGAGEQYF
TRBD1,TRBJ1-4,once,TRBV4-1,TGCGCCAGCAGCCAAGATCAGGGGGTAGGTGAAAAACTGTTTTTT,CASSQDQGVGEKLFF
TRBD2,TRBJ2-5,-,TRBV15,TGTGCCACCAGCAACCGACTAGCGGGAGTAGAGCAGTACTTC,CATSNRLAGVEQYF
-,TRBJ2-7,-,TRBV15,TGTGCCACCAGCAGGGAGTTGAGCTCCTACGAGCAGTACTTC,CATSRELSSYEQYF
-,TRBJ1-6,-,TRBV5-1,TGCGCCAGCAGCTTGGACAGCTCCTATAATTCACCCCTCCACTTT,CASSLDSSYNSPLHF
TRBD1,TRBJ1-5,-,TRBV11-2,TGTGCCAGCAGCTTAGTCAGGACAGGGATAGGGCCCCAGCATTTT,CASSLVRTGIGPQHF
TRBD1,TRBJ1-4,-,TRBV27,TGTGCCAGCAGTCCCCGGACAGGGGCCTATGAAAAACTGTTTTTT,CASSPRTGAYEKLFF
TRBD1,TRBJ2-2,-,TRBV2,TGTGCCAGCAGTCGACAGGGGCGTACGAACACCGGGGAGCTGTTTTTT,CASSRQGRTNTGELFF
TRBD2,TRBJ2-7,-,TRBV30,TGTGCCTGGAGCGCGGGACTAGCGGGAGTGGGGCAGTACTTC,CAWSAGLAGVGQYF
-,TRBJ1-2,-,TRBV7-9,TGTGCCAGCAGCTCTCGAATGACCGGGAGAACGCCCGAGGAGGGCTACACCTTC,CASSSRMTGRTPEEGYTF
-,TRBJ2-5,-,TRBV29-1,TGCAGCGTTGATGAGGCGGCAGGCGCAGGGGCCCAGTACTTC,CSVDEAAGAGAQYF
-,TRBJ2-6,few,TRBV25-1,TGTGCCGCAAAACTAACTGGGGCCAACGTCCTGACTTTC,CAAKLTGANVLTF
-,TRBJ2-2,-,TRBV15,TGTGCCACCAGCATTTTCAGGAACACCGGGGAGCTGTTTTTT,CATSIFRNTGELFF
TRBD2,TRBJ2-7,-,TRBV19,TGTGCCAGTAGTACTAGCGGGGGGACTTACGAGCAGTACTTC,CASSTSGGTYEQYF
TRBD1,TRBJ1-2,-,TRBV11-2,TGTGCCAGCAGCTCCGGGACAGGGAGTGGCTACACCTTC,CASSSGTGSGYTF
-,TRBJ2-3,-,TRBV4-3,TGCGCCAGCAGCCAGCAGGTTTCCCATGATACGCAGTATTTT,CASSQQVSHDTQYF
TRBD2,TRBJ2-5,few,TRBV9,TGTGCCAGCAGCGTAGGAGCGACTAGCGGGGGGGAAGAGACCCAGTACTTC,CASSVGATSGGEETQYF
-,TRBJ2-3,-,TRBV4-3,TGCGCCAGCAGCCAAGAGGGGTGGGGTGGGGGGGCCGGAGATACGCAGTATTTT,CASSQEGWGGGAGDTQYF
-,TRBJ2-2,-,TRBV6-5,TGTGCCAGCAGTTACTCGGGGCAGGGCGGCGGGGAGCTGTTTTTT,CASSYSGQGGGELFF
-,TRBJ2-3,-,TRBV13,TGTGCCAGCAGCTTTGGGGGACATAGCACAGATACGCAGTATTTT,CASSFGGHSTDTQYF
TRBD2,TRBJ2-3,-,TRBV9,TGTGCCAGCAGCGGGGAAGCGGGGGGGTTCACAGATACGCAGTATTTT,CASSGEAGGFTDTQYF
TRBD1,TRBJ2-5,-,TRBV5-1,TGCGCCAGCAGCCCTGGGACAGGGCAAGAGACCCAGTACTTC,CASSPGTGQETQYF
-,TRBJ2-7,-,TRBV18,TGTGCCAGCTCACCCGGAGGGTACGAGCAGTACTTC,CASSPGGYEQYF
-,TRBJ1-5,-,TRBV28,TGTGCCAGCACCCGGTGGGGGGACAATCAGCCCCAGCATTTT,CASTRWGDNQPQHF
-,TRBJ1-5,-,TRBV19,TGTGCCAGTAGTGGGGGACATTCTAGCAATCAGCCCCAGCATTTT,CASSGGHSSNQPQHF
-,TRBJ1-4,few,TRBV30,TGTGCCTGGAGTGTATTAGATGAAAAACTGTTTTTT,CAWSVLDEKLFF
-,TRBJ2-7,-,TRBV9,TGTGCCAGCAGCGTAGCTGGCCAAAGCTACGAGCAGTACTTC,CASSVAGQSYEQYF
TRBD2,TRBJ2-3,-,TRBV4-2,TGTGCCAGCAGCCAAGATGTGCGGGGGGGGCGAGATACGCAGTATTTT,CASSQDVRGGRDTQYF
-,TRBJ2-2,-,TRBV18,TGTGCCAGCTCACCAATCGACTCCCTCGGAGTAGGCGGGGAGCTGTTTTTT,CASSPIDSLGVGGELFF
TRBD1,TRBJ1-6,-,TRBV7-9,TGTTCCAGCAGCCTCAGGGGACAGGGCTATAATTCACCCCTCCACTTT,CSSSLRGQGYNSPLHF
TRBD1,TRBJ2-7,-,TRBV5-4,TGTGCCAGCAGCTTAGGACAGGGTGGCGAGCAGTACTTC,CASSLGQGGEQYF
TRBD2,TRBJ2-7,-,TRBV27,TGTGCCAGCAGGTTAGCGGGAGGTTCCGGGGGGGAGCAGTACTTC,CASRLAGGSGGEQYF
TRBD2,TRBJ2-5,-,TRBV5-1,TGCGCCAGCACTCCAACTAGCGGGCCTCGGCAAGAGACCCAGTACTTC,CASTPTSGPRQETQYF
-,TRBJ2-7,-,TRBV6-1,TGTGCCAGCGCGGTGGCCATCTCCTACGAGCAGTACTTC,CASAVAISYEQYF
-,TRBJ2-3,-,TRBV7-9,TGTGCCAGCAGCTTAGCTCCCGGGACAGATACGCAGTATTTT,CASSLAPGTDTQYF
TRBD2,TRBJ2-3,few,TRBV4-1,TGCGCCAGCAGCCAAGAACTAGCGCTCTCAGATACGCAGTATTTT,CASSQELALSDTQYF
-,TRBJ2-5,-,TRBV5-5,TGTGCCAGCAGTGACAGATCCTGGCACCAAGAGACCCAGTACTTC,CASSDRSWHQETQYF